These 18 T cell receptor beta chains were all obtained from the same sample, sequenced in a study of T-cell reconstitution after alpha-beta-depleted transplantation in children (dated by TCRdb to 2016 to 2018). The library was obtained by PCR. The reads were generated on an Illumina HiSeq 2500. TCR libraries were prepared with molecular barcoding, using unique molecular identifiers to normalize TCRbeta repertoire quantification. The public reads were run again by TCRdb, first through fastp at Q25 and then through MiXCR, and only productive beta chains were kept. Entries that share a CDR3 protein sequence are merged under the most common genes and DNA. This sample lists over 150,000 distinct CDR3 sequences; roughly 14% were detected once. The top ten clonotypes cover 13% of the sample. The sample consisted of PBMCs from the stem cell graft donor, taken from the stem cell graft. These receptors originate from a human donor who donated a stem cell graft to a child with acute lymphoblastic leukemia.

This clonotype showed up many times. J is TRBJ1-2 and V is TRBV12-3 or TRBV12-4, with 9 bases matching TRBD1. The CDR3 runs 14 residues. Losses at the gene ends were 3 bases for V and 7 bases for J; bases not matched to a gene: 6. The CDR3 bases are TGTGCCAGCAGTTTTTTACAGGGGGCGCGTGGCTACACCTTC. This translates into CASSFLQGARGYTF.

The chain recombines TRBV7-8 with TRBJ2-7, with D tentatively TRBD2 (6 bases). CDR3 length: 15 amino acids. Germline values: CDR1 SGHVS, CDR2 FQNEAQ. V lost 1 base and J lost 0, with 10 bases in between. The CDR3, as DNA: TGTGCCAGCAGCTTAGGTTGGAGGGGCTCCTACGAGCAGTACTTC. Residues: CASSLGWRGSYEQYF.

This clonotype was seen only a few times. The J gene is TRBJ2-1, the V gene TRBV7-9; 8 bases are a match to TRBD2. From germline, CDR1 is SEHNR and CDR2 FQNEAQ (reference sequence). The trim removed 1 base at V and 4 bases at J, leaving 6 bases unmatched. The CDR3 totals 16 residues. CDR3 protein: CASSLVPAGAYNEQFF. CDR3 DNA sequence: TGTGCCAGCAGCTTAGTGCCAGCGGGAGCTTACAATGAGCAGTTCTTC.

This clonotype has only a few counts. The chain employs TRBV5-1 and TRBJ2-7, with a tentative D call TRBD1 (7 bases). The CDR3 has 14 residues. Deletions cut 2 bases from V and 3 bases from J, with 12 bases between. The V gene's germline CDR1 is SGHRS and CDR2 YFSETQ. CDR3 loop: CASSFNRGGYEQYF. CDR3 in DNA: TGCGCCAGCAGCTTCAACAGGGGAGGCTACGAGCAGTACTTC.

In its sample, this clonotype was seen many times. The chain recombines TRBV3-1 with TRBJ2-2; TRBD1 matches at 10 bases. V dropped 4 bases and J dropped 6; count of bases not matched to a gene: 8. Germline values: CDR1 LGHDT, CDR2 YNNKEL (reference sequence). CDR3 length: 16 amino acids. In nucleotides, the CDR3 is TGTGCCAGCAGCCGGACAGGGGGTAGGCCCCCCGGGGAGCTGTTTTTT. It translates to CASSRTGGRPPGELFF. The whole variable domain, filled in from reference TRBV3-1 and TRBJ2-2, reads DTAVSQTPKYLVTQMGNDKSIKCEQNLGHDTMYWYKQDSKKFLKIMFSYNNKELIINETVPNRFSPKSPDKAHLNLHINSLELGDSAVYFCASSRTGGRPPGELFFGEGSRLTVL.

The CDR3 region has the DNA TGTGCCAGCACCCCCCGGGGCTTCAAGCAGTTCTTC. This translates into CASTPRGFKQFF. The genes are TRBV7-9 and TRBJ2-1, with D perhaps given as TRBD1 or TRBD2 (5 bases each). This CDR3 comprises 12 residues. V lost 7 bases and J 11 bases, leaving 15 bases between the germline ends. In germline, CDR1 is SEHNR, CDR2 FQNEAQ (reference sequence).

A single count supports this clonotype. This chain connects TRBV5-4 to TRBJ2-7; 9 bases match TRBD1. The CDR3 spans 16 residues. Germline trimming cut 6 bases from V and 2 bases from J; bases unmatched to any gene: 12. In germline, CDR1 is SGHNT, CDR2 YYREEE (reference sequence). CDR3 residues: CASNDGDRGRAYEQYF. The CDR3 nucleotides are TGTGCCAGCAATGATGGAGACAGGGGGAGAGCCTACGAGCAGTACTTC. The whole variable domain, remainder taken from reference TRBV5-4 and TRBJ2-7, is ETGVTQSPTHLIKTRGQQVTLRCSSQSGHNTVSWYQQALGQGPQFIFQYYREEENGRGNFPPRFSGLQFPNYSSELNVNALELDDSALYLCASNDGDRGRAYEQYFGPGTRLTVT.

This clonotype appeared many times. The rearrangement joins TRBV20-1 to TRBJ1-2, with D perhaps matching TRBD1 (6 bases). The CDR3 is 14 residues long. The V and J ends lost 3 bases and 5 bases respectively, with 16 bases between them. In germline, CDR1 is DFQATT, CDR2 SNEGSKA (reference sequence). The CDR3 bases are TGCAGTGCTAGTGGAGGGGGTGACTTGTATGGCTACACCTTC. It codes for CSASGGGDLYGYTF.

This clonotype was counted many times. CDR3 DNA sequence: TGCGCCAGCAGCTTCGGTGGAGAAAATCAGCCCCAGCATTTT. This gives the protein CASSFGGENQPQHF. The chain has TRBV5-1 and TRBJ1-5, with D uncertain. V was shortened by 2 bases and J by 4 bases, with 10 bases between the two germline ends. Germline CDR1 SGHRS, CDR2 YFSETQ. The CDR3 has 14 amino acids.

In its sample, this clonotype was seen many times. The chain carries TRBV29-1 and TRBJ2-5, with TRBD2 matching over 10 bases. V lost 2 bases to trimming and J lost 4 bases; unmatched junction nucleotides: 13. The germline CDR1 and CDR2 sequences are SQVTM and ANQGSEA. The CDR3 runs to 17 residues. Here the CDR3 reads CSVELSSGSYSRETQYF. CDR3 nucleotide sequence: TGCAGCGTTGAATTGTCTAGCGGGAGTTATTCGAGAGAGACCCAGTACTTC.

Many counts were recorded for this clonotype. The chain couples TRBV20-1 to TRBJ1-1; 7 nucleotides align to TRBD1. The germline V gene encodes CDR1 DFQATT and CDR2 SNEGSKA (reference sequence). J lost 4 bases, V lost 1 base, and 3 bases had no gene match. This CDR3 region has 13 residues. For the CDR3, the DNA is TGCAGTGCTAGAGTCAGGGGGACCACTGAAGCTTTCTTT. Encoded protein: CSARVRGTTEAFF.

In its sample, this clonotype was seen many times. The V and J genes are TRBV20-1 and TRBJ2-7, with 11 bases aligning to TRBD2. V gave up 3 bases and J gave up 5 bases; unmatched junction bases: 6. Germline V CDR1 and CDR2: DFQATT, SNEGSKA (reference sequence). CDR3 length: 14 residues. The CDR3 loop reads CSASSGRAFDEQYF. CDR3 bases: TGCAGTGCTAGTAGCGGGAGGGCTTTCGACGAGCAGTACTTC.

About this clonotype: This sequence may be a read error, since a much larger clone differs from it by one base. This chain links TRBV7-6 with TRBJ2-5; D not certain. Between the trimmed V and J ends, which lost 6 bases and 0 bases, there was a span of 5 bases. Germline V gene lookup returns CDR1 SGHVS and CDR2 FNYEAQ. The CDR3 length is 12 residues. The CDR3 loop is CASSYDQETQYF. CDR3 nucleotides: TGTGCCAGCAGTTATGACCAAGAGACCCAGTACTTC. The full variable domain, rest sourced from reference TRBV7-6 and TRBJ2-5, is GAGVSQSPRYKVTKRGQDVALRCDPISGHVSLYWYRQALGQGPEFLTYFNYEAQQDKSGLPNDRFSAERPEGSISTLTIQRTEQRDSAMYRCASSYDQETQYFGPGTRLLVL.

This sequence joins TRBV19 and TRBJ2-5, with D hard to call. Trimming shortened V by 4 bases and J by 2 bases, and 8 bases separated the two germline ends. CDR1 and CDR2 from the germline V gene are LNHDA and SQIVND (reference sequence). The CDR3 is 13 amino acids. In DNA form, the CDR3 reads TGTGCCAGTAGTACAACACTACAAGAGACCCAGTACTTC. This translates into CASSTTLQETQYF.

This clonotype was counted only a few times. The genes are TRBV12-3 or TRBV12-4 and TRBJ2-3, with D possibly TRBD2 on 6 matching bases. Trimming stripped 7 bases from V and 2 bases from J, with 13 bases between. This CDR3 has 14 residues. Here the CDR3 reads CASIQAGPTDTQYF. For the CDR3, the DNA is TGTGCCAGCATCCAAGCGGGTCCCACAGATACGCAGTATTTT.

There are many counts of this clonotype. The chain employs TRBV9 and TRBJ1-2; maybe TRBD1 (6 bases). With 1 base removed from V and 3 bases from J, the gap between germline ends came to 13 bases. There are 15 residues in the CDR3. CDR1 and CDR2 (germline): SGDLS, YYNGEE. This CDR3 reads CASSVQTGKDYGYTF. The DNA for the CDR3 is TGTGCCAGCAGCGTACAAACAGGGAAGGACTATGGCTACACCTTC.

This clonotype was found many times. This chain joins TRBV7-8 and TRBJ2-1, with D possibly matching TRBD1 (7 bases). Trimming removed 8 bases from V and 1 base from J, with 12 bases in between. The CDR3 sequence is 14 residues long. CDR1 and CDR2 (germline): SGHVS, FQNEAQ. The CDR3, as DNA: TGTGCCAGCGTCCCAGGGGGGTCCTACAATGAGCAGTTCTTC. Translating it yields CASVPGGSYNEQFF.

This clonotype has more than one count but fewer than ten. DNA of the CDR3: TGTGCCAGCAGTTTAGACGCAGGGGGGACCTATAATTCACCCCTCCACTTT. It codes for CASSLDAGGTYNSPLHF. This sequence joins TRBV27 and TRBJ1-6, with 7 bases aligning to TRBD1. The CDR3 runs 17 residues. Germline CDR1 is MNHEY and CDR2 is SMNVEV (reference sequence). V trimming: 2 bases; J trimming: 2 bases; junction bases outside the gene matches: 6.